This passage covers 28 T cell receptor beta chains from one sample sequenced in a study of glioma-infiltrating T cells. Using RNA template, CDR3s of TCR alpha and beta were amplified with iRepertoire arm-PCR. TCRdb independently ran MiXCR on the multiplex PCR reads; one entry per CDR3 protein. The sample yields around 44,000 distinct CDR3 sequences, 20% to 25% seen once. The specimen was glioma tissue, nonneoplastic brain tissue, or PBMCs (not recorded which). The receptors here all came from a human donor with low-grade glioma or glioblastoma, undergoing nonglioma brain surgery, or in good health (not recorded which).

The chain is built from TRBV29-1 and TRBJ2-3; the D gene is possibly TRBD1 (6 bases). Trimming left V 6 bases short and J 2 bases short, with 12 bases between. The germline V gene has CDR1 SQVTM and CDR2 ANQGSEA. The length of the CDR3 is 13 residues. The CDR3 loop reads CSVAGTHTDTQYF. Here the CDR3 DNA reads TGCAGCGTAGCCGGGACACACACAGATACGCAGTATTTT.

In this sample, this clonotype turned up a few times. The J gene is TRBJ2-7, the V gene TRBV5-4; TRBD1 matches 10 bases. V lost 3 bases and J lost 2; bases outside the gene matches: 5. The CDR3 consists of 15 residues. CDR1 SGHNT and CDR2 YYREEE come from the germline V gene (reference sequence). CDR3 sequence: CASSSAGTGAYEQYF. For the CDR3, the DNA is TGTGCCAGCAGCTCAGCCGGGACAGGGGCCTACGAGCAGTACTTC.

This clonotype showed up many times. J is TRBJ1-1 and V is TRBV27; 7 positions match TRBD1. The germline V gene encodes CDR1 MNHEY and CDR2 SMNVEV (reference sequence). After removal of 6 bases from V and 0 bases from J, the junction contained 4 bases not matched to a gene. The CDR3 is 14 residues long. The DNA for the CDR3 is TGTGCCAGCAGGATGGGACAGCTGAACACTGAAGCTTTCTTT. Translating gives CASRMGQLNTEAFF.

By share, this clonotype counts as medium-sized. The genes are TRBV20-1 and TRBJ1-2; 7 bases match TRBD1. V gave up 7 bases and J gave up 2 bases; unmatched junction bases: 13. The CDR3 runs to 15 residues. The germline V gene has CDR1 DFQATT and CDR2 SNEGSKA (reference sequence). The CDR3 nucleotides are TGCAGTGTTGGGGACAGCCCCTGGGGGAACTATGGCTACACCTTC. Its protein is CSVGDSPWGNYGYTF.

This clonotype was found many times. This chain joins TRBV28 and TRBJ2-5, with TRBD2 matching 9 bases. Germline CDR1 reads MDHEN; CDR2 reads SYDVKM. With 7 bases clipped from V and 5 bases from J, the junction kept 11 bases outside the gene matches. This CDR3 comprises 15 residues. DNA for the CDR3: TGTGCCAGCACCGCTCGGCTAGCGGGGCGCGAGACCCAGTACTTC. Translated, it gives CASTARLAGRETQYF.

Only a few counts were recorded for this clonotype. The V call is TRBV5-5, the J call TRBJ1-1; 9 bases agree with TRBD1. The CDR3 runs to 15 residues. Germline values: CDR1 SGHKS, CDR2 YYEKEE (reference sequence). V lost 4 bases to trimming and J lost 4 bases; unmatched junction nucleotides: 8. CDR3 sequence reads: CASSRGQGGSTEAFF. The CDR3 bases are TGTGCCAGCAGCAGGGGACAGGGAGGTAGCACTGAAGCTTTCTTT. The variable domain in full, completed from reference TRBV5-5 and TRBJ1-1, reads DAGVTQSPTHLIKTRGQQVTLRCSPISGHKSVSWYQQVLGQGPQFIFQYYEKEERGRGNFPDRFSARQFPNYSSELNVNALLLGDSALYLCASSRGQGGSTEAFFGQGTRLTVV.

This clonotype was picked up many times. This chain joins TRBV20-1 and TRBJ2-1; 8 bases agree with TRBD1. The CDR3 totals 15 residues. V lost 0 bases and J lost 6; bases outside the gene matches: 7. CDR1 and CDR2 (germline): DFQATT, SNEGSKA (reference sequence). In nucleotides, the CDR3 is TGCAGTGCTAGAGATGAGACAGGGGTTGGCAATGAGCAGTTCTTC. Encoded protein: CSARDETGVGNEQFF.

This clonotype turned up a few times. V is TRBV5-6 and J is TRBJ1-2; D remains ambiguous. CDR1 and CDR2 from the germline V gene are SGHDT and YYEEEE. Trimming took off 0 bases at V and 0 bases at J, with 6 bases between the two ends. The CDR3 runs to 14 residues. The CDR3, as DNA: TGTGCCAGCAGCTTGGTTCAGGCTAACTATGGCTACACCTTC. Encoded protein: CASSLVQANYGYTF.

A word on this clonotype: Just one base apart from a much larger clone, this may be a read error. Because it lacks the conserved phenylalanine or tryptophan at the end, this CDR3 is likely a read error. The chain recombines TRBV2 with TRBJ2-1; TRBD1 agrees at 8 bases. There are 15 residues in the CDR3. Losses at the gene ends were 6 bases for V and 4 bases for J; bases not matched to a gene: 8. The germline V gene has CDR1 SNHLY and CDR2 FYNNEI. In nucleotides, the CDR3 is TGTGCCAGCAGGAAGCAGGGGGCTATATACAATGAGCAGTTCCTC. Residues: CASRKQGAIYNEQFL.

This clonotype was seen more than once but under ten times. Possible read error: a much larger clone is one base away. The V and J genes are TRBV20-1 and TRBJ2-2, with 7 bases identical to TRBD2. CDR3 length: 16 residues. The ends lost 3 bases at V and 1 base at J; junction bases unmatched: 8. CDR1 DFQATT and CDR2 SNEGSKA come from the germline V gene (reference sequence). CDR3 region: CSARRPGLKNTGELFF. The CDR3 DNA sequence: TGCAGTGCTAGGAGACCGGGACTAAAGAACACCGGGGAGCTGTTTTTT.

In regard to this clonotype: A single base separates this from a much larger clone, so it may be a read error. V usage is TRBV2 and J usage is TRBJ2-7, with TRBD1 matching over 9 bases. The junction had 16 bases not matched to a gene; V was cut back by 2 bases and J by 5 bases. This CDR3 has 18 residues. Germline values: CDR1 SNHLY, CDR2 FYNNEI. CDR3 in DNA: TGTGCCAGCAGTGAACTACCCCGCCCCGGGACAGGGTACCACGAGCAGTACTTC. This codes for CASSELPRPGTGYHEQYF. Using reference TRBV2 and TRBJ2-7 for the parts outside the CDR3, the full variable domain is EPEVTQTPSHQVTQMGQEVILRCVPISNHLYFYWYRQILGQKVEFLVSFYNNEISEKSEIFDDQFSVERPDGSNFTLKIRSTKLEDSAMYFCASSELPRPGTGYHEQYFGPGTRLTVT.

Details on this clonotype: The CDR3 carries no conserved terminal phenylalanine or tryptophan, so it likely arises from a read error. This rearrangement joins TRBV27 to TRBJ2-1; D unresolved. The CDR3 spans 13 residues. Germline V gene lookup returns CDR1 MNHEY and CDR2 SMNVEV (reference sequence). The CDR3 DNA is TGTGCCAGCAGTTTGAGCTCCTACAATGGGCAGTTCCTC. Protein: CASSLSSYNGQFL.

Details on this clonotype: The conserved closing phenylalanine or tryptophan is absent in this CDR3, likely reflecting a read error. The chain links TRBV4-1 to TRBJ2-7; TRBD2 agrees at 11 bases. Trimming cost V 1 base and J 4 bases; bases outside gene matches: 6. The CDR3 runs to 16 residues. CDR1 MGHRA and CDR2 YSYEKL come from the germline V gene. CDR3 coding DNA: TGCGCCAGCAGCCAAGGGCCGGGACTAGCGGCGTACGAGCAGTACCTC. Its protein product is CASSQGPGLAAYEQYL.

A note on this clonotype: Being one base from a much bigger clone, this may be a read error. The V gene is TRBV18, the J gene TRBJ2-2; a weak D match, TRBD2 (6 bases). The CDR3 extends over 16 amino acids. Germline CDR1 is KGHSH and CDR2 is LQKENI. CDR3 bases: TGTGCCAGCTCACCACCGCAGGGATCGAACACCGGGGGGCTGTTTTTT. Its protein product is CASSPPQGSNTGGLFF.

This clonotype has at least ten counts. The chain links TRBV20-1 to TRBJ2-3; D possibly corresponds to TRBD2 (5 bases). Germline lookup yields CDR1 DFQATT and CDR2 SNEGSKA (reference sequence). V dropped 3 bases and J dropped 2 bases, with 9 bases sitting between them. The CDR3 is 13 amino acids. The CDR3 sequence is CSASLGITDTQYF. The CDR3 DNA reads as TGCAGTGCTAGCCTCGGGATCACAGATACGCAGTATTTT.

This clonotype showed up many times. The chain joins TRBV7-2 to TRBJ2-3; 8 positions match TRBD1. The CDR3 spans 14 residues. Germline CDR1 is SGHTA and CDR2 is FQGNSA. V lost 4 bases to trimming and J lost 4 bases; unmatched junction nucleotides: 4. This CDR3 reads CASSSDRAPDTQYF. The CDR3 DNA reads TGTGCCAGCAGCTCGGACAGGGCCCCAGATACGCAGTATTTT.

This clonotype came up many times. The CDR3 sequence is CASSIVPRATEAFF. The CDR3 DNA reads TGTGCCAGTAGTATAGTTCCCAGGGCGACTGAAGCTTTCTTT. V is TRBV19 and J is TRBJ1-1, with D perhaps TRBD1 (5 bases). V lost 1 base to trimming and J lost 5 bases, with 11 bases between them. The CDR3 extends over 14 amino acids. CDR1 is LNHDA and CDR2 is SQIVND in the germline V gene (reference sequence).

This clonotype was observed many times. The chain has TRBV19 and TRBJ1-1, with a weak D call TRBD1 (5 bases). Germline values: CDR1 LNHDA, CDR2 SQIVND (reference sequence). The CDR3 sequence is 15 residues long. V lost 4 bases and J lost 1, with 13 bases in between. The chain's CDR3 is CASSNRDAQNTEAFF. CDR3 DNA sequence: TGTGCCAGTAGTAACCGGGACGCCCAGAACACTGAAGCTTTCTTT.

This clonotype showed up many times. The chain links TRBV14 to TRBJ2-3, with no clear D. The CDR3 extends over 16 amino acids. Germline lookup yields CDR1 SGHDN and CDR2 FVKESK. Trimming removed 1 base from V and 3 bases from J, with 14 bases in between. This CDR3 is CASSQVSGSITDTQYF. CDR3 coding DNA: TGTGCCAGCAGCCAAGTTTCTGGGTCTATTACAGATACGCAGTATTTT.

This clonotype was counted at least ten times. The rearrangement links TRBV28 to TRBJ2-1; TRBD1 or TRBD2 may be the D gene (6 bases each). CDR3 length equals 17 residues. V shed 0 bases and J shed 0 bases, with 12 bases lying between them. CDR1 is MDHEN, CDR2 SYDVKM, per germline. The chain's CDR3 is CASSLWGAGSSYNEQFF. The CDR3 region has the DNA TGTGCCAGCAGTTTATGGGGGGCCGGGAGCTCCTACAATGAGCAGTTCTTC.

With respect to this clonotype: A much larger clone lies a single base off, so this may be a read error. The chain has TRBV9 and TRBJ1-2; D unresolved. V was pared by 0 bases and J by 8 bases, with 11 bases between. The germline gives CDR1 SGDLS, CDR2 YYNGEE. The CDR3 sequence is 13 residues long. CDR3: CASSVDRWPGYTF. The CDR3, as DNA: TGTGCCAGCAGCGTAGACAGATGGCCCGGCTACACCTTC.

This clonotype was observed many times. This sequence joins TRBV2 and TRBJ2-7; 8 nucleotides match TRBD1. The V gene end was trimmed by 5 bases and the J gene end by 2 bases; junction bases not matched to a gene: 11. This CDR3 is 16 amino acids long. Germline V gene lookup returns CDR1 SNHLY and CDR2 FYNNEI. The DNA of the CDR3 is TGTGCCAGCAGTTCAGGCGGCAGGGGGCCTACCTACGAGCAGTACTTC. Translated, it gives CASSSGGRGPTYEQYF.

J is TRBJ2-1 and V is TRBV5-4; D remains ambiguous. Germline-derived CDR1 and CDR2 are SGHNT and YYREEE (reference sequence). This CDR3 contains 14 residues. V dropped 0 bases and J dropped 6 bases, with 10 bases sitting between them. CDR3 coding DNA: TGTGCCAGCAGCTTGGCAACCGTAGGCAATGAGCAGTTCTTC. Encoded protein: CASSLATVGNEQFF.

This clonotype has at least ten counts. The V and J genes are TRBV7-2 and TRBJ2-1; D unclear. This CDR3 has 15 residues. Trimming shortened V by 0 bases and J by 0 bases, and 6 bases separated the two germline ends. CDR1 SGHTA and CDR2 FQGNSA come from the germline V gene. CDR3 in DNA: TGTGCCAGCAGCTTAGCCCAAGCCTCCTACAATGAGCAGTTCTTC. It yields the protein CASSLAQASYNEQFF. Full variable domain (outside the CDR3, taken from reference TRBV7-2 and TRBJ2-1): GAGVSQSPSNKVTEKGKDVELRCDPISGHTALYWYRQSLGQGLEFLIYFQGNSAPDKSGLPSDRFSAERTGGSVSTLTIQRTQQEDSAVYLCASSLAQASYNEQFFGPGTRLTVL.

The rearrangement uses TRBV5-4 and TRBJ2-1; 9 nucleotides agree with TRBD2. With V trimmed by 6 bases and J by 8 bases, 12 bases remained unmatched. Per the germline V gene, CDR1 is SGHNT and CDR2 is YYREEE (reference sequence). The CDR3 extends over 15 amino acids. This chain's CDR3 is CASTPRGGAGDEQFF. Here the CDR3 DNA reads TGTGCCAGCACGCCCCGCGGGGGGGCCGGAGATGAGCAGTTCTTC.

This clonotype was detected once. This sequence may be a read error, since a much larger clone differs from it by one base. The gene calls are TRBV6-1 and TRBJ1-1, with D maybe TRBD1 (5 bases). CDR3 length: 13 residues. Germline V gene lookup returns CDR1 MNHNS and CDR2 SASEGT. The CDR3 region has the DNA TGTGCCAGCATTGGGGCCCCGAACACTAAAGCTTTCTTT. Its protein is CASIGAPNTKAFF.

Details on this clonotype: A much more abundant neighbour one base away suggests this may be a read error. The chain has TRBV7-9 and TRBJ2-1; 9 bases match TRBD2. Per the germline V gene, CDR1 is SEHNR and CDR2 is FQNEAQ (reference sequence). The CDR3 extends over 15 amino acids. The V segment lost 1 base and the J segment 6 bases; nucleotides outside the gene matches: 4. The CDR3 coding sequence is TGTGCCAGCAGCTTAGACGCTAGCGGGACCAATGAGCAGTTCTTC. Residues: CASSLDASGTNEQFF.

Remarks on this clonotype: One end of the junction varies from germline; a read error may be responsible. The chain employs TRBV7-9 and TRBJ1-1; possibly TRBD1 for D (6 bases). CDR1 and CDR2 (germline): SEHNR, FQNEAQ (reference sequence). The CDR3 contains 12 residues. CDR3 DNA sequence: TGTGCCGGCAGCGTGGACAGTTCTGAAGCTTTCTTT. Encoded protein: CAGSVDSSEAFF. Filled out from reference TRBV7-9 and TRBJ1-1, the complete variable domain reads DTGVSQNPRHKITKRGQNVTFRCDPISEHNRLYWYRQTLGQGPEFLTYFQNEAQLEKSRLLSDRFSAERPKGSFSTLEIQRTEQGDSAMYLCAGSVDSSEAFFGQGTRLTVV.